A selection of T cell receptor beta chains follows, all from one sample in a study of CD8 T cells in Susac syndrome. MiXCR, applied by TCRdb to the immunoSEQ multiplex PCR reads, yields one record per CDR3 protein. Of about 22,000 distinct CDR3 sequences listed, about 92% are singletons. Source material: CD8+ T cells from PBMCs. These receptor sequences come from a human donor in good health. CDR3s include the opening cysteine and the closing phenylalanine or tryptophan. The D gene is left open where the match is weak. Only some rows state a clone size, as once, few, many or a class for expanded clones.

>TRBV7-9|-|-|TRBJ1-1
CASSSMRVTEAFF
TGTGCCAGCAGCTCCATGAGGGTTACTGAAGCTTTCTTT
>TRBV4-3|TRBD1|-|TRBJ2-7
CASSPRDRDYEQYF
TGCGCCAGCAGCCCCCGGGACAGGGACTACGAGCAGTACTTC
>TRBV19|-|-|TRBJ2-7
CASSITANSYEQYF
TGTGCCAGTAGTATCACGGCCAATTCCTACGAGCAGTACTTC
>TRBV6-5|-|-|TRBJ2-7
CASSPRGDEQYF
TGTGCCAGCAGCCCTAGAGGAGACGAGCAGTACTTC
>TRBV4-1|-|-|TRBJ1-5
CASSQDKGSNQPQHF
TGCGCCAGCAGCCAAGATAAGGGGTCCAATCAGCCCCAGCATTTT
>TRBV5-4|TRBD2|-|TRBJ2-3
CASSPRWRGGTDTQYF
TGTGCCAGCAGCCCGAGGTGGCGGGGGGGGACAGATACGCAGTATTTT
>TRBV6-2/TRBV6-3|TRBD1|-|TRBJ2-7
CASSSLRDSHYEQYF
TGTGCCAGCAGTTCCCTCCGGGACAGCCACTACGAGCAGTACTTC
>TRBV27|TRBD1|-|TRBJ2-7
CASSPSVGQEFYEQYF
TGTGCCAGCTCACCGTCCGTGGGACAGGAGTTCTACGAGCAGTACTTC
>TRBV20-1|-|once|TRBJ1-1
CSALPDGNTGAFF
TGCAGTGCTCTTCCCGACGGGAACACTGGAGCTTTCTTT
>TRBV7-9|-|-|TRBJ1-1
CASSHPLGNTEAFF
TGTGCCAGCAGCCACCCTTTGGGCAACACTGAAGCTTTCTTT
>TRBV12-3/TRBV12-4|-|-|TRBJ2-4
CASEGPNRAKNIQYF
TGTGCCAGCGAAGGACCGAATAGAGCCAAAAACATTCAGTACTTC
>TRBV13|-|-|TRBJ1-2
CASSLGTGEYGYTF
TGTGCCAGCAGCTTAGGGACAGGAGAGTATGGCTACACCTTC
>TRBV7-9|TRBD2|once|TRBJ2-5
CASSFLGSGAGETQYF
TGTGCCAGCAGCTTCCTTGGTAGCGGGGCCGGAGAGACCCAGTACTTC
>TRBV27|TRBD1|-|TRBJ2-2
CASSLLGTGGTGELFF
TGTGCCAGCAGTTTGCTCGGGACAGGGGGAACCGGGGAGCTGTTTTTT
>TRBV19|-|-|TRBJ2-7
CASSGPYEQYF
TGTGCCAGTTCGGGACCCTACGAGCAGTACTTC
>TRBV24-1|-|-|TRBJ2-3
CATGTPSTDTQYF
TGTGCCACCGGGACACCGAGCACAGATACGCAGTATTTT